Below are 23 T cell receptor beta chains sequenced from a single sample in a study of CD8 T cells in Susac syndrome (dated by TCRdb to between 2019 and 2020). The library was obtained by the immunoSEQ multiplex PCR assay. RNA was extracted using the RNeasy kit, and 0.5 to 1 microgram was reverse transcribed with random hexamers. Clones were called with MiXCR by TCRdb after fastp trimmed the public reads at Q25, and only in-frame beta chains were retained. CDR3 protein duplicates are merged, each entry listing the most common genes and DNA. The sample has about 290,000 distinct CDR3 sequences on record, about nine tenths of them singletons. The top ten clonotypes cover 0.18% of the sample. The sequencing input was CD8+ T cells from PBMCs. These receptors came from a human donor with multiple sclerosis.

The CDR3 region has the DNA TGCGCCAGCAGCCAAGGTGTGCCCGGTGGGGATACGCAGTATTTT. Protein: CASSQGVPGGDTQYF. This chain uses TRBV4-1 with TRBJ2-3; D ambiguous. The V end lost 1 base, the J end lost 6 bases, and 14 bases lay between the germline ends. CDR1 and CDR2 (germline): MGHRA, YSYEKL. This CDR3 comprises 15 residues.

V gene TRBV20-1 combines with J gene TRBJ2-1; D is possibly TRBD2 (6 bases). CDR1 is DFQATT and CDR2 is SNEGSKA in the germline V gene (reference sequence). The length of the CDR3 is 16 residues. Trimming stripped 0 bases from V and 3 bases from J, with 15 bases between. Here the CDR3 DNA reads TGCAGTGCTAGAGATTTGGACTACCGATTCTACAATGAGCAGTTCTTC. It encodes CSARDLDYRFYNEQFF.

The rearrangement joins TRBV11-1 to TRBJ2-2; TRBD2 matches 15 bases. Germline CDR1 reads SGHAT; CDR2 reads FQDESV (reference sequence). This CDR3 spans 19 amino acids. V lost 6 bases to trimming and J lost 2 bases; unmatched junction nucleotides: 10. In DNA, the CDR3 is TGTGCCAGCAGATCGTCGGGACTAGCGGGGGGACCCAACACCGGGGAGCTGTTTTTT. Translation: CASRSSGLAGGPNTGELFF.

The CDR3 is CASSYPTYEQYF. The CDR3 bases are TGTGCCAGCAGTTACCCGACCTACGAGCAGTACTTC. The V gene is TRBV27, the J gene TRBJ2-7; no clear D gene. V dropped 4 bases and J dropped 2 bases, with 6 bases sitting between them. Germline V gene sequence: CDR1 MNHEY, CDR2 SMNVEV (reference sequence). CDR3 size: 12 residues.

The rearrangement links TRBV5-4 to TRBJ2-1, with TRBD1 matching 8 bases. The CDR3 loop spans 14 amino acids. The V and J ends lost 4 bases and 9 bases, in that order; junction bases with no gene match: 9. Germline loops: CDR1 SGHNT, CDR2 YYREEE (reference sequence). CDR3 sequence reads: CASSADRVRGEQFF. DNA for the CDR3: TGTGCCAGCAGCGCGGACAGGGTTAGAGGTGAGCAGTTCTTC.

This clonotype was observed once. The CDR3 DNA follows: TGCGCCAGCAGCCAAGACGCGTCTGACAATGAGCAGTTCTTC. This translates into CASSQDASDNEQFF. The chain carries TRBV4-1 and TRBJ2-1; D ambiguous. The germline V gene encodes CDR1 MGHRA and CDR2 YSYEKL. V lost 0 bases to trimming and J lost 5 bases, with 8 bases between them. The CDR3 runs 14 residues.

This chain links TRBV2 with TRBJ2-1, with a tentative D call TRBD1 (5 bases). This CDR3 is 13 amino acids long. Looked up from germline, CDR1 is SNHLY and CDR2 is FYNNEI. The ends were cut back, 7 bases at V and 7 bases at J, with 14 bases in the middle. The CDR3 nucleotides read TGTGCCAGCAATTCCGCTCAGGGTAATGAGCAGTTCTTC. Translation: CASNSAQGNEQFF. Drawing the rest from reference TRBV2 and TRBJ2-1, the complete variable domain is EPEVTQTPSHQVTQMGQEVILRCVPISNHLYFYWYRQILGQKVEFLVSFYNNEISEKSEIFDDQFSVERPDGSNFTLKIRSTKLEDSAMYFCASNSAQGNEQFFGPGTRLTVL.

This chain joins TRBV6-2 or TRBV6-3 and TRBJ2-2, with 9 bases that match TRBD1. The length of the CDR3 is 17 residues. CDR1 is MNHEY, CDR2 SVGEGT, per germline. V lost 6 bases to trimming and J lost 3 bases; unmatched junction nucleotides: 11. The CDR3 region is CASSPARRTGDTGELFF. The CDR3 DNA follows: TGTGCCAGCAGCCCGGCCCGCCGGACAGGGGACACCGGGGAGCTGTTTTTT.

This clonotype has only a few counts. Here the CDR3 DNA reads TGTGCCAGCAGCCCACGGGACCTGAGCTCTGGAAACACCATATATTTT. It is translated as CASSPRDLSSGNTIYF. The gene calls are TRBV4-2 and TRBJ1-3; weak D call: TRBD1 (5 bases). CDR1 LGHNA and CDR2 YNFKEQ come from the germline V gene. The CDR3 is 16 residues long. V lost 4 bases, J lost 0 bases, and 13 bases lay in between.

The chain uses TRBV27 and TRBJ1-5; unclear D gene. With 2 bases removed from V and 0 bases from J, the gap between germline ends came to 5 bases. This CDR3 spans 14 amino acids. CDR1 is MNHEY, CDR2 SMNVEV, per germline (reference sequence). CDR3 protein: CASSLRYSNQPQHF. CDR3 bases: TGTGCCAGCAGTTTAAGGTATAGCAATCAGCCCCAGCATTTT.

The V and J genes are TRBV5-6 and TRBJ2-5; TRBD2 agrees at 7 bases. The CDR3 contains 16 residues. In germline, CDR1 is SGHDT, CDR2 YYEEEE. V lost 1 base, J lost 5 bases, and 11 bases stayed unmatched. CDR3 DNA: TGTGCCAGCAGCTTGCCATCCGCGGGAGCGGTGGAGACCCAGTACTTC. This codes for CASSLPSAGAVETQYF.

The chain links TRBV5-4 to TRBJ1-2, with D possibly matching TRBD1 (6 bases). Trimming took 0 bases from V and 6 from J, leaving 9 bases between them. CDR3 length: 13 amino acids. Germline assignment: CDR1 SGHNT and CDR2 YYREEE (reference sequence). The CDR3 loop reads CASSLDRVDGYTF. DNA for the CDR3: TGTGCCAGCAGCTTGGACAGGGTCGATGGCTACACCTTC.

The rearrangement links TRBV18 to TRBJ2-1; 11 positions agree with TRBD2. The V gene end was trimmed by 8 bases and the J gene end by 2 bases; junction bases not matched to a gene: 17. Looked up from germline, CDR1 is KGHSH and CDR2 is LQKENI. The CDR3 contains 19 residues. Here the CDR3 reads CASTTWGLADPKAYNEQFF. Written as DNA, the CDR3 is TGTGCCAGCACGACCTGGGGACTAGCGGATCCCAAAGCCTACAATGAGCAGTTCTTC.

The chain couples TRBV20-1 to TRBJ2-1, with 9 bases identical to TRBD2. J gave up 6 bases and V 5 bases, and 14 bases lay outside the gene matches. Germline V gene lookup returns CDR1 DFQATT and CDR2 SNEGSKA (reference sequence). The CDR3 contains 16 residues. As DNA, the CDR3 is TGCAGTGCTCCCGAGTATGCGGGGGGGGGAGGCAATGAGCAGTTCTTC. Translating gives CSAPEYAGGGGNEQFF.

The V call is TRBV27, the J call TRBJ2-3; D may be TRBD2 (6 bases). The CDR3 contains 15 residues. The germline gives CDR1 MNHEY, CDR2 SMNVEV (reference sequence). The ends were cut back, 7 bases at V and 0 bases at J, with 14 bases in the middle. CDR3 loop: CASKPGDSSTDTQYF. The CDR3 DNA follows: TGTGCCAGCAAGCCGGGAGACTCAAGCACAGATACGCAGTATTTT.

This rearrangement joins TRBV7-6 to TRBJ2-1; 11 bases are a match to TRBD2. The length of the CDR3 is 14 residues. Germline CDR1 is SGHVS and CDR2 is FNYEAQ. V dropped 3 bases and J dropped 10; count of bases not matched to a gene: 5. CDR3 coding DNA: TGTGCCAGCAGCTTTAGCGGGGGGGCTGGAGAGCAGTTCTTC. Its protein is CASSFSGGAGEQFF.

The V call is TRBV19, the J call TRBJ1-5; tentative D call: TRBD1 (6 bases). The V end lost 1 base, the J end lost 2 bases, and 9 bases lay between the germline ends. Germline CDR1 LNHDA, CDR2 SQIVND (reference sequence). This CDR3 is built from 15 residues. CDR3 loop: CASSIVAGGNQPQHF. In DNA form, the CDR3 reads TGTGCCAGTAGTATAGTGGCAGGGGGCAATCAGCCCCAGCATTTT.

The chain joins TRBV21-1 to TRBJ1-2; the table's D call of TRBD1 was not tested on the DNA. TRBV21-1 is listed as a pseudogene. CDR3 size: 13 residues. The CDR3 here is CASSNRQDGGYTF. For the CDR3, the DNA is TGTGCCAGCAGCAACCGACAGGATGGTGGCTACACCTTC.

This sequence joins TRBV6-5 and TRBJ2-2; D is uncertain. Germline V gene data show CDR1 as MNHEY and CDR2 as SVGAGI. This CDR3 has 14 residues. Trimming took off 2 bases at V and 1 base at J, with 5 bases between the two ends. CDR3 sequence reads: CASSYGLNTGELFF. For the CDR3, the DNA is TGTGCCAGCAGTTACGGCTTGAACACCGGGGAGCTGTTTTTT.

J is TRBJ2-2 and V is TRBV6-1; D may be TRBD1 or TRBD2 (5 bases each). Between the trimmed V and J ends, which lost 7 bases and 0 bases, there was a span of 12 bases. The CDR3 length is 15 residues. Germline CDR1 reads MNHNS; CDR2 reads SASEGT. The CDR3 bases are TGTGCCAGCACTCCGGGGACCACGAACACCGGGGAGCTGTTTTTT. It translates to CASTPGTTNTGELFF.

J is TRBJ2-7 and V is TRBV4-1, with no clear D. Trimming took 0 bases from V and 9 from J, leaving 15 bases between them. This CDR3 spans 14 amino acids. Germline V gene data show CDR1 as MGHRA and CDR2 as YSYEKL. The chain's CDR3 is CASSQEWATGGQYF. In DNA, the CDR3 is TGCGCCAGCAGCCAAGAATGGGCTACTGGTGGGCAGTACTTC.

In its sample, this clonotype was seen once. The V call is TRBV5-5, the J call TRBJ2-7; possible D gene TRBD2, 6 bases. The CDR3 sequence is 15 residues long. Trimming removed 0 bases from V and 0 bases from J, with 10 bases in between. Germline CDR1 is SGHKS and CDR2 is YYEKEE (reference sequence). The CDR3 sequence: CASSLGGGSSYEQYF. CDR3 in DNA: TGTGCCAGCAGCTTGGGAGGAGGGTCCTCCTACGAGCAGTACTTC.

This clonotype was counted only a few times. V gene TRBV9 combines with J gene TRBJ1-2; D unclear. Germline V gene sequence: CDR1 SGDLS, CDR2 YYNGEE. The CDR3 totals 11 residues. V lost 3 bases, J lost 3 bases, and 3 bases lay in between. The CDR3 sequence: CASSGDYGYTF. In nucleotides, the CDR3 is TGTGCCAGCAGCGGGGACTATGGCTACACCTTC.